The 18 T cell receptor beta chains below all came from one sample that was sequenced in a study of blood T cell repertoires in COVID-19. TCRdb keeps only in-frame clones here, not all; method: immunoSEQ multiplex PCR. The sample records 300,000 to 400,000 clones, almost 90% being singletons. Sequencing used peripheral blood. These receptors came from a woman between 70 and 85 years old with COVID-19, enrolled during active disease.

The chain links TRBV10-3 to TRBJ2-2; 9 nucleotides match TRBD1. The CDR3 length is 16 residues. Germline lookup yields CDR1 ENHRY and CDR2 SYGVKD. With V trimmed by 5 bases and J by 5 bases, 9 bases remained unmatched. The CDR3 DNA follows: TGTGCCATCAGTCCAGCGGACAGGGGAGGGACCGGGGAGCTGTTTTTT. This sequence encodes CAISPADRGGTGELFF.

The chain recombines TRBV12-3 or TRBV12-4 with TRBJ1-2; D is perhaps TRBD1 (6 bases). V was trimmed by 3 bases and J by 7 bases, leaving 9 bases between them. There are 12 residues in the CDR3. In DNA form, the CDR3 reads TGTGCCAGCAGTTTTTCAGGGGCTGGCTACACCTTC. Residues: CASSFSGAGYTF.

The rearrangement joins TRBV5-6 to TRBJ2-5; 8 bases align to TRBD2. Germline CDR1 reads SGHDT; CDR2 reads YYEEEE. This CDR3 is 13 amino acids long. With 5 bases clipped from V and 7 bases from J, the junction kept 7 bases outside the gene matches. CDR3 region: CASSPGRGGTQYF. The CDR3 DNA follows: TGTGCCAGCAGTCCCGGGAGGGGAGGGACCCAGTACTTC.

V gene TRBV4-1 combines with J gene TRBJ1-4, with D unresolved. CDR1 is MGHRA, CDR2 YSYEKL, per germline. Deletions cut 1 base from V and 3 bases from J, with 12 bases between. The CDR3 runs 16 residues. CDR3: CASSQVGGRANEKLFF. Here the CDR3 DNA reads TGCGCCAGCAGCCAAGTGGGAGGCAGAGCTAATGAAAAACTGTTTTTT.

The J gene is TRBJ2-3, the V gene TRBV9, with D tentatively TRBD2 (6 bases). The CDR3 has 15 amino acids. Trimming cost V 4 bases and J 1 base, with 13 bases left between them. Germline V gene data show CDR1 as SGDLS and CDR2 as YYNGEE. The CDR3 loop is CASSPGSQRTDTQYF. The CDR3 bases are TGTGCCAGCAGCCCCGGGAGCCAGCGCACAGATACGCAGTATTTT.

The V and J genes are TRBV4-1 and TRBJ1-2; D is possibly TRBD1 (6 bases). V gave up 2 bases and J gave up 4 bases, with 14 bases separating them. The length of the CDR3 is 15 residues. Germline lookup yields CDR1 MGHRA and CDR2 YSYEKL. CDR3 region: CASSQPREGGYGYTF. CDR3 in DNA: TGCGCCAGCAGCCAACCCAGGGAAGGGGGCTATGGCTACACCTTC.

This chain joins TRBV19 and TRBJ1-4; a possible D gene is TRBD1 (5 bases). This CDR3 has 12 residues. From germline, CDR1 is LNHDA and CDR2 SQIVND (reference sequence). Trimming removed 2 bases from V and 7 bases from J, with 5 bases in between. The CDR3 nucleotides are TGTGCCAGTAGTATACAGGGTGAAAAACTGTTTTTT. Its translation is CASSIQGEKLFF.

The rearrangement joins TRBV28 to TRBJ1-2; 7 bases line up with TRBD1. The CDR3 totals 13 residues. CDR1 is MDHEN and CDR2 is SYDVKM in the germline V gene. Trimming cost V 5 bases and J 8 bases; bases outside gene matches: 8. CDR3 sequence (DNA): TGTGCCAGCAGTACTTCAGGGGGGAGCGGCTACACCTTC. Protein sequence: CASSTSGGSGYTF.

The CDR3 DNA is TGTGCCAGCTCGCTGAATACGCCGGGACAGGGTAACGAAAAACTGTTTTTT. Residues: CASSLNTPGQGNEKLFF. The gene calls are TRBV18 and TRBJ1-4, with 9 bases aligning to TRBD1. This CDR3 has 17 residues. The V and J ends lost 6 bases and 8 bases, in that order; junction bases with no gene match: 16. In germline, CDR1 is KGHSH, CDR2 LQKENI.

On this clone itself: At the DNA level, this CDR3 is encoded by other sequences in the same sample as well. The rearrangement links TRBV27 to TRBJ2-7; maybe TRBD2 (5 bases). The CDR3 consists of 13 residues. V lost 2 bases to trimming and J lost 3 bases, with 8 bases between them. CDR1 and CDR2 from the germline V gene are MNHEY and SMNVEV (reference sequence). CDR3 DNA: TGTGCCAGCAGTTTAAGTGGGAGCTACGAGCAGTACTTC. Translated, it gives CASSLSGSYEQYF.

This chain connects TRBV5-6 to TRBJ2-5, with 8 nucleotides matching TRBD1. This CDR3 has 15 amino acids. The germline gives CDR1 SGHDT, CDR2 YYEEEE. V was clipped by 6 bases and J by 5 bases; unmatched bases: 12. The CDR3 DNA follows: TGTGCCAGCACTCCCTATGGACAGGGCACCGAGACCCAGTACTTC. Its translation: CASTPYGQGTETQYF.

The DNA of the CDR3 is TGCAGCGTGGCCGGGACAGGGGGCAATTCTAGGAATCAGCCCCAGCATTTT. Protein: CSVAGTGGNSRNQPQHF. The chain couples TRBV29-1 to TRBJ1-5; TRBD1 aligns across 12 bases. V gave up 6 bases and J gave up 4 bases; unmatched junction bases: 13. In germline, CDR1 is SQVTM, CDR2 ANQGSEA. This CDR3 region has 17 residues.

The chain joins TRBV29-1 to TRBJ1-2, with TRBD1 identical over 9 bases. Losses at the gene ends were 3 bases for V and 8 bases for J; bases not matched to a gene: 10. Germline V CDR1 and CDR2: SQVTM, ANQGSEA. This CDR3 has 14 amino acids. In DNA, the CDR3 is TGCAGCGTTGATGGACAGGGGTGGGGTGAAGGCTACACCTTC. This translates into CSVDGQGWGEGYTF.

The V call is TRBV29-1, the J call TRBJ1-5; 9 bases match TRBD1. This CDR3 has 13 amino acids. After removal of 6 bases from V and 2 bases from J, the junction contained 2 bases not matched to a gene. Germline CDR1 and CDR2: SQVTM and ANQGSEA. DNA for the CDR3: TGCAGCGTGACAGGGGGAGGCAATCAGCCCCAGCATTTT. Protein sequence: CSVTGGGNQPQHF.

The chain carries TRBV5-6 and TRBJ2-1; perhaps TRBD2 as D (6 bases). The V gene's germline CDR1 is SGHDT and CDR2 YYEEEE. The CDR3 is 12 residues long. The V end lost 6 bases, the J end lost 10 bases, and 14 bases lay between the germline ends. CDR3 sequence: CASTSGGPEQFF. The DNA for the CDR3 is TGTGCCAGCACCTCCGGGGGACCGGAGCAGTTCTTC.

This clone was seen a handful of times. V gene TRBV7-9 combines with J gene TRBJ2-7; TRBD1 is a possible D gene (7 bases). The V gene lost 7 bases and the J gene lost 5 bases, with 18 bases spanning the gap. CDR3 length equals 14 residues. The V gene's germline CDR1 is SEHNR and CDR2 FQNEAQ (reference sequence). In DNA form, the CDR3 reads TGTGCCAGCACCCAGGGGGGATCCACCAACGAGCAGTACTTC. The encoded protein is CASTQGGSTNEQYF. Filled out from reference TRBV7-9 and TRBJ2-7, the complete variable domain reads DTGVSQNPRHKITKRGQNVTFRCDPISEHNRLYWYRQTLGQGPEFLTYFQNEAQLEKSRLLSDRFSAERPKGSFSTLEIQRTEQGDSAMYLCASTQGGSTNEQYFGPGTRLTVT.

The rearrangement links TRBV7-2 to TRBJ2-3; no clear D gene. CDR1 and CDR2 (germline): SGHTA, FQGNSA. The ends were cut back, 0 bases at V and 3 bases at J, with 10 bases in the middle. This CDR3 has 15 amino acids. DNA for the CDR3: TGTGCCAGCAGCTTAGCCGGGTTAAGGACAGATACGCAGTATTTT. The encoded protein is CASSLAGLRTDTQYF.

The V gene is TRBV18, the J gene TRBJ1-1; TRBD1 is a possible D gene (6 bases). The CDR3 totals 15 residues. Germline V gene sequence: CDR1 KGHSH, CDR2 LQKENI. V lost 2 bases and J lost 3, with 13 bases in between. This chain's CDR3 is CASSPSGVPYTEAFF. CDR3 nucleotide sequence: TGTGCCAGCTCACCATCAGGGGTTCCATACACTGAAGCTTTCTTT.